A single sample gave rise to the 18 T cell receptor beta chains below, sequenced in a study of T cell changes during pregnancy in multiple sclerosis. Here immunoSEQ multiplex PCR was the method, and the copy in TCRdb shows in-frame clones only, minus some. The top ten hold just under 0.8% of the sample, which has roughly 110,000 clones, about nine tenths seen once. The sequencing used peripheral blood, collected in the third trimester of pregnancy. All receptors come from a female donor in good health, enrolled as a control in a pregnancy study.

This rearrangement joins TRBV9 to TRBJ1-3; a weak D match, TRBD1 (5 bases). This CDR3 is 14 amino acids long. With 3 bases removed from V and 4 bases from J, the gap between germline ends came to 11 bases. The germline V gene has CDR1 SGDLS and CDR2 YYNGEE. The CDR3 DNA sequence: TGTGCCAGCAGCGCCCGGGAGGGGGGAAACACCATATATTTT. It codes for CASSAREGGNTIYF.

The chain uses TRBV7-2 and TRBJ1-5, with D possibly matching TRBD1 (6 bases). The CDR3 length is 15 residues. V lost 5 bases to trimming and J lost 5 bases, with 16 bases between them. Germline V gives CDR1 SGHTA, CDR2 FQGNSA. In DNA, the CDR3 is TGTGCCAGCAGCGTATCTACAGGGTTTTATCAGCCCCAGCATTTT. The encoded protein is CASSVSTGFYQPQHF.

The chain joins TRBV11-1 to TRBJ1-2; D is unresolved. The ends were cut back, 5 bases at V and 3 bases at J, with 13 bases in the middle. This CDR3 comprises 14 residues. Germline CDR1 and CDR2: SGHAT and FQDESV (reference sequence). As DNA, the CDR3 is TGTGCCAGCAGCCCAGGATCCGGGGACTATGGCTACACCTTC. This codes for CASSPGSGDYGYTF.

The rearrangement links TRBV30 to TRBJ1-5, with D possibly matching TRBD1 (6 bases). CDR3 length: 13 amino acids. V was trimmed by 3 bases and J by 5 bases, leaving 11 bases between them. CDR1 GTSNPN and CDR2 SVGIG come from the germline V gene (reference sequence). The CDR3 DNA sequence: TGTGCCTGGAGAAAAGCAGGGGATCAGCCCCAGCATTTT. Translated, it gives CAWRKAGDQPQHF.

CDR3: CASSLGGTEDEQYF. CDR3 bases: TGTGCCAGCAGCTTGGGAGGGACAGAGGACGAGCAGTACTTC. The chain has TRBV5-6 and TRBJ2-7; 7 nucleotides agree with TRBD1. J gave up 5 bases and V 0 bases, and 5 bases lay outside the gene matches. The CDR3 is made up of 14 amino acids. Germline CDR1 is SGHDT and CDR2 is YYEEEE.

The gene calls are TRBV9 and TRBJ1-2; D not resolved. Germline assignment: CDR1 SGDLS and CDR2 YYNGEE. Between the trimmed V and J ends, which lost 4 bases and 3 bases, there was a span of 10 bases. The CDR3 has 13 residues. For the CDR3, the DNA is TGTGCCAGCAGCCCACACATGGACTATGGCTACACCTTC. It specifies CASSPHMDYGYTF.

This clone was picked up one time. Because the CDR3's place on the DNA is in doubt, the DNA is left out and the CDR3 is given as listed by TCRdb. The V call is TRBV29-1, the J call TRBJ2-2; the table's D gene call, TRBD2, was not cross checked with the DNA. Germline loops: CDR1 SQVTM, CDR2 ANQGSEA. Termini included, the CDR3 measures 11 amino acids. The CDR3 region is CSVVRFGELFF.

The J gene is TRBJ2-7, the V gene TRBV19, with 8 bases lining up with TRBD1. The CDR3 runs 14 residues. The junction had 8 bases not matched to a gene; V was cut back by 6 bases and J by 4 bases. Germline loops: CDR1 LNHDA, CDR2 SQIVND (reference sequence). CDR3 region: CASRATGEGYEQYF. The DNA of the CDR3 is TGTGCCAGTAGGGCGACAGGGGAAGGGTACGAGCAGTACTTC.

This chain connects TRBV30 to TRBJ2-3; no definite D call. The V and J ends lost 2 bases and 2 bases respectively, with 17 bases between them. CDR3 length: 16 amino acids. Germline CDR1 reads GTSNPN; CDR2 reads SVGIG (reference sequence). CDR3 sequence: CAWSPLARISTDTQYF. In DNA form, the CDR3 reads TGTGCCTGGAGTCCATTAGCTAGAATTTCCACAGATACGCAGTATTTT.

J is TRBJ1-2 and V is TRBV27; 11 nucleotides align to TRBD1. The CDR3 is 15 residues long. Germline V CDR1 and CDR2: MNHEY, SMNVEV (reference sequence). The ends lost 5 bases at V and 7 bases at J; junction bases unmatched: 9. Here the CDR3 DNA reads TGTGCCAGCAGTCCGATCGGGACAGGGGGATTTGGCTACACCTTC. Translated, it gives CASSPIGTGGFGYTF.

The chain employs TRBV5-4 and TRBJ1-2; D is possibly TRBD1 (5 bases). CDR1 and CDR2 from the germline V gene are SGHNT and YYREEE (reference sequence). V lost 3 bases and J lost 3, with 15 bases in between. The CDR3 extends over 15 amino acids. This chain's CDR3 is CASSSSPDRYYGYTF. CDR3 DNA sequence: TGTGCCAGCAGCTCCTCTCCCGACAGATACTATGGCTACACCTTC.

The chain is built from TRBV18 and TRBJ2-5; weak D call: TRBD1 (5 bases). The V end lost 0 bases, the J end lost 1 base, and 9 bases lay between the germline ends. The CDR3 loop spans 15 amino acids. Germline V lookup: CDR1 KGHSH, CDR2 LQKENI. The CDR3 region has the DNA TGTGCCAGCTCACCACCGCTCGACAGCCAAGAGACCCAGTACTTC. Translation gives CASSPPLDSQETQYF.

V gene TRBV13 combines with J gene TRBJ1-2; 7 bases match TRBD1. This CDR3 has 12 residues. Germline V gives CDR1 PRHDT, CDR2 FYEKMQ (reference sequence). With V trimmed by 8 bases and J by 10 bases, 10 bases remained unmatched. Written as DNA, the CDR3 is TGTGCCAGCGGGACCCGGGACAGTGACTACACCTTC. Protein: CASGTRDSDYTF.

This chain links TRBV27 with TRBJ2-3, with D possibly matching TRBD2 (6 bases). The CDR3 totals 17 residues. CDR1 is MNHEY, CDR2 SMNVEV, per germline (reference sequence). Trimming cost V 5 bases and J 0 bases, with 18 bases left between them. The CDR3 DNA sequence: TGTGCCAGCAGTCGGGACTCCCCAACTATAAGCACAGATACGCAGTATTTT. This codes for CASSRDSPTISTDTQYF.

The chain carries TRBV13 and TRBJ1-5, with D hard to call. The germline gives CDR1 PRHDT, CDR2 FYEKMQ (reference sequence). Trimming cost V 3 bases and J 1 base, with 7 bases left between them. The CDR3 is 14 amino acids. The CDR3 loop is CASSFISSNQPQHF. CDR3 DNA: TGTGCCAGCAGCTTTATTTCCAGCAATCAGCCCCAGCATTTT.

V usage is TRBV7-2 and J usage is TRBJ1-2, with D possibly TRBD1 on 6 matching bases. The CDR3 consists of 12 residues. V lost 7 bases and J 8 bases, leaving 14 bases between the germline ends. Germline-derived CDR1 and CDR2 are SGHTA and FQGNSA. The CDR3 spells CASKQGMSGYTF. Written as DNA, the CDR3 is TGTGCCAGCAAACAGGGTATGAGCGGCTACACCTTC.

This clone was observed a single time. This rearrangement joins TRBV7-3 to TRBJ2-2; D perhaps matches TRBD1 (6 bases). CDR3 size: 15 residues. V gave up 5 bases and J gave up 3 bases, with 13 bases separating them. Germline assignment: CDR1 SGHTA and CDR2 FQGTGA. The CDR3 reads CASSPDRSHTGELFF. For the CDR3, the DNA is TGTGCCAGCAGCCCGGACAGATCTCACACCGGGGAGCTGTTTTTT.

The chain couples TRBV7-9 to TRBJ1-6; 10 bases are a match to TRBD1. The V segment lost 8 bases and the J segment 8 bases; nucleotides outside the gene matches: 6. The germline V gene encodes CDR1 SEHNR and CDR2 FQNEAQ (reference sequence). The CDR3 contains 14 residues. The chain's CDR3 is CASHETGGDSPLHF. CDR3 DNA sequence: TGTGCCAGCCACGAGACAGGGGGCGATTCACCCCTCCACTTT.